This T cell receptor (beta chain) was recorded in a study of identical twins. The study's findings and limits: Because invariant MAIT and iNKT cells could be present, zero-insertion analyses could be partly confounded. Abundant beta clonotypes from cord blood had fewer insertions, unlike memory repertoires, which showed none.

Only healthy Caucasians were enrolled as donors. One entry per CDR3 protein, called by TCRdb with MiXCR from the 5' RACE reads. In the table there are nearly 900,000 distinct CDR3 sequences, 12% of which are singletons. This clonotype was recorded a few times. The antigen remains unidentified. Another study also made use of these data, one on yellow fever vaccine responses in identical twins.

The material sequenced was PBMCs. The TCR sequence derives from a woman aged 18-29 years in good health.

The chain's CDR3 is CASSLGFFSNQPQHF. The CDR3 DNA is TGTGCCAGCAGTTTGGGATTTTTTAGCAATCAGCCCCAGCATTTT. The V call is TRBV12-3 or TRBV12-4, the J call TRBJ1-5; unclear D gene. The CDR3 consists of 15 residues. V lost 3 bases and J 0 bases, leaving 9 bases between the germline ends.